The rows below give T cell receptor beta chains drawn from one sample of a study of blood T cell repertoires in COVID-19. The assay was immunoSEQ multiplex PCR, and TCRdb's table has in-frame clones only and misses some. The repertoire holds some 250,000 clones, with less than 90% as singletons. Sequencing was carried out using peripheral blood. The receptors were gathered from a woman in her twenties or thirties with COVID-19, enrolled during active disease. The CDR3 runs from the conserved cysteine through the conserved F or W. Fields, in order: clone size, V gene, CDR3 protein. For some rows the clone size is stated as once, few or many, or as a class when expanded; others skip it.

. TRBV5-5 CASSLGGRGLQPQHF
many TRBV5-6 CASSLTGRYNEQFF
. TRBV7-9 CASSPPGSSAQYF
. TRBV7-6 CASSHSGGPTGTQYF
few TRBV19 CASSWWTGTGSNQPQHF
. TRBV19 CASSISAREVLFYGYTF
. TRBV5-1 CASSLKGGQETQYF
. TRBV2 CASSAQGHSNQPQHF
once TRBV5-1 CASSLQGWASTDTQYF
. TRBV4-2 CASSQDPSTGVSTDTQYF
. TRBV27 CASSFFGSTDTQYF
. TRBV14 CASKGARTDTQYF
. TRBV5-1 CASSFSGGAEDTQYF
. TRBV18 CASSPEDSIYNNEQFF
. TRBV6-5 CASSYGTEGHRNEQFF
. TRBV6-5 CASSYSSAQFYEQYF
once TRBV7-8 CASSRPDRGGNEQFF
. TRBV5-8 CASSFRDRNKLPNTGELFF
. TRBV5-4 CASTRTGTNGNTIYF
. TRBV18 CASSPNRNWQTQYF
. TRBV5-6 CASRTQGSVTQYF
. TRBV18 CASSSLAGGPVAGELFF
. TRBV11-2 CASSSFTGTDYF
. TRBV4-1 CASSHGQGDQPQHF
once TRBV29-1 CSVPVSGTGESGANVLTF
. TRBV28 CASRKGQGLGYTF
once TRBV10-3 CAISGWGRTDTQYF
. TRBV18 CASSPPGTDTQYF
few TRBV24-1 CATSDEGGGCPPSDQPQHF
. TRBV7-9 CASSHKEDRAPYEQYF
. TRBV19 CAGRGGPNNTGELFF
once TRBV18 CASSRDRGDEQYF
once TRBV27 CASSLSPGSYEQYF
once TRBV18 CASSPDRGGWFEAFF
. TRBV10-1 CASSDGRNYGYTF
. TRBV27 CASSPGTSGGGTQYF
. TRBV28 CASSLGRGDTQYF
. TRBV7-8 CASSQPDSSYEQYF
. TRBV9 CASSSDSLRNQPQHF
. TRBV25-1 CASSDMTGNTEAFF
. TRBV6-6 CASSPFSSGANVLTF
. TRBV5-4 CASSRTSGGGYNEQFF
. TRBV15 CATSRLSGTANTGELFF
few TRBV9 CASSNRQGVNYGYTF
few TRBV18 CASVSSYNSPLHF
. TRBV12-3/TRBV12-4 CASSGTGRETQYF
. TRBV6-5 CASSYSRLAHEQFF
. TRBV13 CASSLVQDTEAFF
. TRBV7-5 CVRIAPSGEVTDTQYF
. TRBV4-2 CASSPDRGTTYEQYF
. TRBV4-1 CASSQGGRGNTEAFF
. TRBV7-8 CASIVFAASGGNEQFF
. TRBV7-9 CASSPSDRKLSGYTF